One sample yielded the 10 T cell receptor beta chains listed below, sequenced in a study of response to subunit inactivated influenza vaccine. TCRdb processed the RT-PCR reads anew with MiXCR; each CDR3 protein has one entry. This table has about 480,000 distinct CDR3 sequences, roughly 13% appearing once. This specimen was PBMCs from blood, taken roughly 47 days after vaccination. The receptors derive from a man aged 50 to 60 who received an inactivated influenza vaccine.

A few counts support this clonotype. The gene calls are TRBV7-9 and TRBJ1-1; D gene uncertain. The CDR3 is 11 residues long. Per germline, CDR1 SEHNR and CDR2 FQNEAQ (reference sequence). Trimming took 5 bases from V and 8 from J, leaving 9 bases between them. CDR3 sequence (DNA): TGTGCCAGCAGCACCACCCCCGAAGCTTTCTTT. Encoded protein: CASSTTPEAFF. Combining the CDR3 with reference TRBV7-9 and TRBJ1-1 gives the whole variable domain DTGVSQNPRHKITKRGQNVTFRCDPISEHNRLYWYRQTLGQGPEFLTYFQNEAQLEKSRLLSDRFSAERPKGSFSTLEIQRTEQGDSAMYLCASSTTPEAFFGQGTRLTVV.

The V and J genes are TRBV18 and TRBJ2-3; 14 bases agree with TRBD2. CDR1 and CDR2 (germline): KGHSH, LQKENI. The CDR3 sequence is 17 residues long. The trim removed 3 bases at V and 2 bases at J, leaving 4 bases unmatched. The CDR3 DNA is TGTGCCAGCTCACCCCGGGGACTAGCGGGGGTCACAGATACGCAGTATTTT. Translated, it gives CASSPRGLAGVTDTQYF.

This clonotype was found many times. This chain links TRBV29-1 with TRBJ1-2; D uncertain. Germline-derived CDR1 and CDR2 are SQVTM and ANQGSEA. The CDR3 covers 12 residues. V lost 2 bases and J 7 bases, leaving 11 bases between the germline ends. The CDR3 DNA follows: TGCAGCGTTGAATTGAGGGATACTGGCTACACCTTC. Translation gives CSVELRDTGYTF.

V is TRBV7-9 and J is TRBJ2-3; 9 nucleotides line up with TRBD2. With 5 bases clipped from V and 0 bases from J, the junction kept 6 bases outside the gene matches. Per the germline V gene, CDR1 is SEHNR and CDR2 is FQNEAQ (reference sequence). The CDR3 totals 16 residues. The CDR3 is CASSLNLAGSTDTQYF. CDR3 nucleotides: TGTGCCAGCAGCCTAAATCTAGCGGGGAGCACAGATACGCAGTATTTT.

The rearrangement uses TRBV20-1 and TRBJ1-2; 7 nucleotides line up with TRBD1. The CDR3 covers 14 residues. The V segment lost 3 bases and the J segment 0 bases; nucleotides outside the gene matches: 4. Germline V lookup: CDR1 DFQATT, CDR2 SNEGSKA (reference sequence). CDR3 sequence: CSASGTATNYGYTF. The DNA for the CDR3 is TGCAGTGCTAGCGGGACAGCAACTAACTATGGCTACACCTTC.

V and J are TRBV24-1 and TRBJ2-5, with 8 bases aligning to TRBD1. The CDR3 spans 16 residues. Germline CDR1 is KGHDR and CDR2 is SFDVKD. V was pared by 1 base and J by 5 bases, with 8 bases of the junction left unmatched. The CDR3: CATSDFSIRTGETQYF. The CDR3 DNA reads TGTGCCACCAGTGATTTTAGCATTCGGACAGGGGAGACCCAGTACTTC.

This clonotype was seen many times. CDR3: CASSLIRAKETQYF. Here the CDR3 DNA reads TGTGCCAGCAGTTTAATTAGGGCTAAAGAGACCCAGTACTTC. The V call is TRBV12-3 or TRBV12-4, the J call TRBJ2-5; D gene ambiguous. CDR3 size: 14 residues. V lost 2 bases and J lost 3, with 10 bases in between.

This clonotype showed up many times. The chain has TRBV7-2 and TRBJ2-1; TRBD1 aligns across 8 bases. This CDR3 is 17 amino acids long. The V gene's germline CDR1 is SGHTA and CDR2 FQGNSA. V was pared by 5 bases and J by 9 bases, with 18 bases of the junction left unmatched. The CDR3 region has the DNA TGTGCCAGCAGCCCATGGGGGACCAGGGGGCGAAGAGGTGAGCAGTTCTTC. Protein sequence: CASSPWGTRGRRGEQFF.

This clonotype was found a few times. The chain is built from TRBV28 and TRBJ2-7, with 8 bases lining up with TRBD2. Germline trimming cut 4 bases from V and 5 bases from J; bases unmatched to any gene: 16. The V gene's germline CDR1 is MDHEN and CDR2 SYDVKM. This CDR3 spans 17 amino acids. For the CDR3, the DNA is TGTGCCAGCAGTTCACCCGCCCCGCGGCGGGAGGAAGACGAGCAGTACTTC. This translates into CASSSPAPRREEDEQYF.

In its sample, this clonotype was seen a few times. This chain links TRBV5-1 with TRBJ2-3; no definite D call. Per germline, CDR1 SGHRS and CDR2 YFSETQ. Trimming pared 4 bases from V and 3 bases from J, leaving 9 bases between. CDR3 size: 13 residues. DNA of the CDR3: TGCGCCAGCAGCGCTAAAGGAACAGATACGCAGTATTTT. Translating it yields CASSAKGTDTQYF.